One sample yielded the 22 T cell receptor beta chains listed below, sequenced in a study of T cell clonality in common variable immunodeficiency. Study outcomes and limitations: Fewer deletions and N-nucleotide insertions were reportedly seen in common variable immunodeficiency TCR beta sequences.

No antigen has been assigned to these receptors. Clones were sequenced by immunoSEQ multiplex PCR, and TCRdb holds only the in-frame ones, with some missing. The repertoire has 40,000 or so clones, none seen only once; the ten largest take 5% to 6.5%. Sample: peripheral blood mononuclear cells. The receptors shown here come from a human donor with common variable immunodeficiency.

This clone came up many times. The CDR3 end falls 3 residues outside the read, so it is completed with the germline J gene. This chain joins TRBV30 and TRBJ2-1, with D maybe TRBD2 (6 bases). This CDR3 contains 16 residues. Germline V gene data show CDR1 as GTSNPN and CDR2 as SVGIG (reference sequence). The V gene lost 0 bases and the J gene lost 0 bases, with 12 bases spanning the gap. Partial CDR3 DNA: TGTGCCTGGAGTGTATTGGAGCGGGTCTCCTACAATGAG. Encoded protein: CAWSVLERVSYNE. The entire CDR3 reads CAWSVLERVSYNEQFF.

As concerns this clone: The DNA ends 3 residues before the CDR3 does, and the rest of the CDR3 is filled in from the germline J gene. The chain has TRBV7-2 and TRBJ1-4; D gene uncertain. Germline V gives CDR1 SGHTA, CDR2 FQGNSA. This CDR3 region has 12 residues. V was cut by 5 bases and J by 8 bases, with 9 bases left in between. The sequenced part of the CDR3 DNA is TGTGCCAGCAGCCAAGCGGAGGAAAAA. Protein sequence: CASSQAEEK. The CDR3 as a whole reads CASSQAEEKLFF. Full variable domain (remainder filled in from reference TRBV7-2 and TRBJ1-4): GAGVSQSPSNKVTEKGKDVELRCDPISGHTALYWYRQSLGQGLEFLIYFQGNSAPDKSGLPSDRFSAERTGGSVSTLTIQRTQQEDSAVYLCASSQAEEKLFFGSGTQLSVL.

Note on this clone: The CDR3 extends 3 residues past the end of the read, so its final part is completed from the germline J gene. V is TRBV7-2 and J is TRBJ2-1, with D maybe TRBD1 (5 bases). Germline V gives CDR1 SGHTA, CDR2 FQGNSA. V was cut by 1 base and J by 2 bases, with 9 bases left in between. This CDR3 has 15 residues. CDR3 sequence: CASSLVTGTYNEQFF. Partial CDR3 DNA: TGTGCCAGCAGCTTAGTCACAGGAACCTACAATGAG.

This clone was counted ten times or more. The read terminates 3 residues before the CDR3 end, so the remaining end is supplied by the germline J gene. This chain uses TRBV7-8 with TRBJ2-7; the D gene is possibly TRBD2 (7 bases). With 5 bases removed from V and 4 bases from J, the gap between germline ends came to 18 bases. CDR1 is SGHVS, CDR2 FQNEAQ, per germline. This CDR3 has 15 residues. CDR3 sequence: CASSLREGERYEQYF. CDR3 DNA (partial): TGTGCCAGCAGCCTCAGGGAGGGGGAAAGGTACGAG.

This clone appeared many times. The CDR3 end falls 3 residues outside the read, so it is completed with the germline J gene. The chain recombines TRBV5-1 with TRBJ2-3; possibly TRBD2 for D (6 bases). The V and J ends lost 0 bases and 3 bases respectively, with 8 bases between them. This CDR3 contains 14 residues. Looked up from germline, CDR1 is SGHRS and CDR2 is YFSETQ. The CDR3 protein is CASSLDLATDTQYF. Incomplete CDR3 DNA: TGCGCCAGCAGCTTGGACCTAGCGACAGATACG.

This clone was seen many times. The read ends 3 residues shy of where the CDR3 ends; the end is completed using the germline J gene. V and J are TRBV29-1 and TRBJ1-1; possibly TRBD1 for D (6 bases). CDR1 is SQVTM, CDR2 ANQGSEA, per germline. This CDR3 has 13 residues. The V end lost 3 bases, the J end lost 4 bases, and 12 bases lay between the germline ends. CDR3 bases read: TGCAGCGTTGACAGGGGCGGTAGCACTGAA. Amino acid sequence: CSVDRGGSTE. The complete CDR3 protein is CSVDRGGSTEAFF.

This clone was counted between two and nine times. The read gets to within 3 residues of the CDR3 end, and the germline J gene fills in the rest. V gene TRBV6-2 or TRBV6-3 combines with J gene TRBJ2-1, with TRBD2 matching over 9 bases. Germline V gene sequence: CDR1 MNHEY, CDR2 SVGEGT. The junction had 13 bases not matched to a gene; V was cut back by 7 bases and J by 6 bases. The CDR3 totals 16 residues. CDR3 DNA, as far as it was read: TGTGCCAGCACCATACCGGGACTAGCTTTTACCAATGAG. Protein sequence: CASTIPGLAFTNE. The entire CDR3 sequence reads CASTIPGLAFTNEQFF.

This clone was counted at least ten times. The CDR3 extends 3 residues past the end of the read, so its final part is completed from the germline J gene. The chain combines TRBV7-2 with TRBJ1-1, with 9 nucleotides matching TRBD1. Germline V lookup: CDR1 SGHTA, CDR2 FQGNSA. The CDR3 has 13 residues. The CDR3 loop reads CASSLGTGARAFF. CDR3 DNA, as far as it was read: TGTGCCAGCAGCTTAGGGACAGGGGCGAGG.

Points on this clone: Coverage ceases 3 residues before the CDR3 finishes, and the germline J gene fills in the end. This chain links TRBV7-2 with TRBJ2-7, with D maybe TRBD2 (6 bases). Between the trimmed V and J ends, which lost 5 bases and 3 bases, there was a span of 11 bases. The CDR3 runs 13 residues. Germline CDR1 and CDR2: SGHTA and FQGNSA. Incomplete CDR3 DNA: TGTGCCAGCAGCCCTAAGACTAGCTACGAG. It translates to CASSPKTSYE. The CDR3 in its entirety is CASSPKTSYEQYF. Complete variable domain (other parts from reference TRBV7-2 and TRBJ2-7): GAGVSQSPSNKVTEKGKDVELRCDPISGHTALYWYRQSLGQGLEFLIYFQGNSAPDKSGLPSDRFSAERTGGSVSTLTIQRTQQEDSAVYLCASSPKTSYEQYFGPGTRLTVT.

This clone was counted ten times or more. From the germline J gene comes the end of the CDR3, since the read stops 3 residues before it. The chain is built from TRBV19 and TRBJ1-5; D may be TRBD1 (5 bases). The CDR3 consists of 14 residues. The germline V gene has CDR1 LNHDA and CDR2 SQIVND (reference sequence). Trimming cost V 6 bases and J 3 bases, with 12 bases left between them. CDR3 loop: CASSRQGTNQPQHF. The covered CDR3 bases are TGTGCCAGTAGCCGGCAGGGAACCAATCAGCCC. The full variable domain, with the rest looked up from reference TRBV19 and TRBJ1-5, is DGGITQSPKYLFRKEGQNVTLSCEQNLNHDAMYWYRQDPGQGLRLIYYSQIVNDFQKGDIAEGYSVSREKKESFPLTVTSAQKNPTAFYLCASSRQGTNQPQHFGDGTRLSIL.

This clone was picked up a small number of times. The sequenced part of the CDR3 DNA is TGTGCCAGCTCACCACAGTCTCCAGGGGGCGTCAATGGC. Its translation is CASSPQSPGGVNG. The CDR3 as a whole reads CASSPQSPGGVNGYTF. The chain links TRBV18 to TRBJ1-2; 8 nucleotides match TRBD1. The observed sequence ends 3 residues before the CDR3 terminus, with the missing tail filled in from the germline J gene. V shed 1 base, J shed 6 bases, and the junction held 10 bases outside the gene matches. The CDR3 totals 16 residues. From germline, CDR1 is KGHSH and CDR2 LQKENI.

Comment on this clone: The read is 3 residues too short to cover the CDR3 end, so that end is filled in from the germline J gene. The chain employs TRBV7-8 and TRBJ2-5; TRBD2 matches at 8 bases. The CDR3 consists of 16 residues. V shed 1 base, J shed 1 base, and the junction held 5 bases outside the gene matches. Germline V gene lookup returns CDR1 SGHVS and CDR2 FQNEAQ. The DNA read from the CDR3 is TGTGCCAGCAGCTTAGAGGGCGGGGGGCCCCAAGAGACC. It is translated as CASSLEGGGPQET. The CDR3 in full is CASSLEGGGPQETQYF.

This clone was counted many times. The read halts 3 residues ahead of the CDR3 end, with the missing end drawn from the germline J gene. The chain recombines TRBV2 with TRBJ2-7, with TRBD2 identical over 8 bases. Trimming cost V 5 bases and J 3 bases; bases outside gene matches: 6. The CDR3 runs 14 residues. The germline CDR1 and CDR2 sequences are SNHLY and FYNNEI. CDR3 loop: CASSTTSGFYEQYF. CDR3 DNA, as far as it was read: TGTGCCAGCAGTACAACTAGCGGCTTCTACGAG.

On this clone: The observed sequence ends 3 residues before the CDR3 terminus, with the missing tail filled in from the germline J gene. The rearrangement joins TRBV19 to TRBJ1-5, with 7 positions matching TRBD1. Germline V gene sequence: CDR1 LNHDA, CDR2 SQIVND (reference sequence). The CDR3 runs 15 residues. The V and J ends lost 1 base and 0 bases, in that order; junction bases with no gene match: 0. The CDR3 DNA, read in part, is TGTGCCAGTAGTATAGGACAGGGTAGCAATCAGCCC. Translation: CASSIGQGSNQP. The CDR3 as a whole reads CASSIGQGSNQPQHF.

This clone came up many times. From the germline J gene comes the end of the CDR3, since the read stops 3 residues before it. The chain links TRBV14 to TRBJ2-3; 8 bases agree with TRBD1. The germline CDR1 and CDR2 sequences are SGHDN and FVKESK. V was pared by 1 base and J by 0 bases, with 9 bases of the junction left unmatched. The CDR3 has 18 residues. The CDR3 is CASSQAGTGRTSTDTQYF. CDR3 bases read: TGTGCCAGCAGCCAAGCCGGGACAGGCAGAACTAGCACAGATACG.

As concerns this clone: The read terminates 3 residues ahead of where the CDR3 ends, so the germline J gene completes it. V is TRBV19 and J is TRBJ2-1, with 8 bases aligning to TRBD2. Germline loops: CDR1 LNHDA, CDR2 SQIVND (reference sequence). The J segment lost 8 bases and the V segment lost 5 bases, leaving 11 bases of the junction unmatched. The CDR3 runs to 15 residues. The part of the CDR3 DNA that was read is TGTGCCAGTAGTGTCTCCGGGACTAGATTCGATGAG. It is translated as CASSVSGTRFDE. The CDR3 as a whole reads CASSVSGTRFDEQFF.

This clone has only a few counts. The sequence runs out 3 residues before the end of the CDR3; the remainder is reconstructed from the germline J gene. This chain uses TRBV6-2 or TRBV6-3 with TRBJ2-5; 11 bases fit TRBD2. This CDR3 has 16 residues. V was clipped by 6 bases and J by 5 bases; unmatched bases: 11. Looked up from germline, CDR1 is MNHEY and CDR2 is SVGEGT. The DNA read from the CDR3 is TGTGCCAGCAGCACTCGGACTAGCGGGCGAGGGGAGACC. This gives the protein CASSTRTSGRGET. The CDR3 in its entirety is CASSTRTSGRGETQYF.

This clone was seen many times. The sequenced fragment ends 3 residues before the CDR3 boundary, so the rest is inferred from the germline J gene. This chain connects TRBV7-9 to TRBJ2-1; the D gene is possibly TRBD1 (6 bases). Germline loops: CDR1 SEHNR, CDR2 FQNEAQ (reference sequence). V lost 6 bases to trimming and J lost 3 bases, with 15 bases between them. CDR3 size: 15 residues. The sequenced CDR3 bases are TGTGCCAGCAGGGCTAACAGGGACGACTACAATGAG. Translation gives CASRANRDDYNE. The entire CDR3 sequence reads CASRANRDDYNEQFF.

The sample holds many counts of this clone. Coverage ceases 3 residues before the CDR3 finishes, and the germline J gene fills in the end. The genes are TRBV20-1 and TRBJ2-7; 8 bases agree with TRBD1. CDR1 is DFQATT and CDR2 is SNEGSKA in the germline V gene (reference sequence). V was pared by 3 bases and J by 2 bases, with 6 bases of the junction left unmatched. This CDR3 has 14 amino acids. Incomplete CDR3 DNA: TGCAGTGCTAGTGGGGACAGGACTCCCTACGAG. It is translated as CSASGDRTPYE. The whole CDR3 is CSASGDRTPYEQYF.

This clone was counted many times. The part of the CDR3 DNA that was read is TGCGCCAGCAGCTTGGGGTCTGGCGGAGATACG. It codes for CASSLGSGGDT. The whole CDR3 region reads CASSLGSGGDTQYF. The J gene is TRBJ2-3, the V gene TRBV5-1; the D is unclear. The sequenced fragment ends 3 residues before the CDR3 boundary, so the rest is inferred from the germline J gene. With 0 bases removed from V and 5 bases from J, the gap between germline ends came to 10 bases. The CDR3 sequence is 14 residues long. Germline values: CDR1 SGHRS, CDR2 YFSETQ.

As concerns this clone: The CDR3 end falls 3 residues outside the read, so it is completed with the germline J gene. The rearrangement joins TRBV5-1 to TRBJ1-6, with TRBD1 matching 9 bases. Germline CDR1 is SGHRS and CDR2 is YFSETQ. The length of the CDR3 is 16 residues. J gave up 3 bases and V 4 bases, and 5 bases lay outside the gene matches. The part of the CDR3 DNA that was read is TGCGCCAGCAGCCCGGGACAGGGAATCTATAATTCACCC. Encoded protein: CASSPGQGIYNSP. The whole CDR3 sequence reads CASSPGQGIYNSPLHF. The full variable domain, with the rest looked up from reference TRBV5-1 and TRBJ1-6, is KAGVTQTPRYLIKTRGQQVTLSCSPISGHRSVSWYQQTPGQGLQFLFEYFSETQRNKGNFPGRFSGRQFSNSRSEMNVSTLELGDSALYLCASSPGQGIYNSPLHFGNGTRLTVT.

This clone was detected many times. The read comes to an end 3 residues before the CDR3 does, leaving the germline J gene to fill in the end. V gene TRBV20-1 combines with J gene TRBJ2-2, with D perhaps TRBD1 (6 bases). CDR1 is DFQATT and CDR2 is SNEGSKA in the germline V gene (reference sequence). The CDR3 runs to 15 residues. V lost 6 bases to trimming and J lost 6 bases, with 20 bases between them. Incomplete CDR3 DNA: TGCAGTGCCAATCCGCCAGGGGCATCGTCCGGGGAG. This encodes CSANPPGASSGE. The whole CDR3 protein is CSANPPGASSGELFF.